This T cell receptor beta chain was recorded in a study of T cell changes during pregnancy in multiple sclerosis. The protocol was immunoSEQ multiplex PCR, while the TCRdb copy is restricted to in-frame clones and leaves out a portion. The sample consists of about 21,000 clones, about 89% of them appearing once. This CDR3 contains 15 residues. V lost 5 bases, J lost 5 bases, and 19 bases lay in between. Germline assignment: CDR1 MNHNS and CDR2 SASEGT. This TCR came from a female donor in good health, enrolled as a control in a pregnancy study. The sample here was CD8+ T cells from peripheral blood mononuclear cells, taken in the second trimester of pregnancy. The chain couples TRBV6-1 to TRBJ2-7; D possibly corresponds to TRBD1 (7 bases). CDR3 protein: CASSPAGGSADEQYF. CDR3 in DNA: TGTGCCAGCAGTCCCGCAGGGGGGTCGGCCGACGAGCAGTACTTC.